This T cell receptor beta chain was sequenced for a study of beta chain features in type 1 diabetes. Background on the study: Across the samples, roughly 99 million sorted cells were examined in total.

The entirety of the isolated RNA underwent reverse transcription, so expressed TCRB transcripts were sequenced. Around 3.5 million reads on average were seen across naive, central memory and regulatory T cell samples. Clones were sequenced by immunoSEQ multiplex PCR, and TCRdb holds only the in-frame ones, with some missing. Here the sample spans under 200,000 clones, 10% being singletons. Every single donor gave one heparinised blood draw, and these averaged around 110 mL. Remarks on this clone: The antigen is not known.

After removal of 6 bases from V and 7 bases from J, the junction contained 0 bases not matched to a gene. The CDR3 runs to 10 residues. Germline V gene data show CDR1 as MRHNA and CDR2 as SNTAGT. Findings and caveats of the study: All four CD4+ subsets from Type 1 diabetes patients carried moderately but significantly shorter TCRB CDR3s.

The receptor's source is a man younger than 40 with type 1 diabetes. V and J are TRBV6-4 and TRBJ2-7, with TRBD2 identical over 7 bases. What was sequenced was central memory CD4+ T cells from blood. CDR3 protein: CASSGGEQYF. CDR3 in DNA: TGTGCCAGCAGCGGGGGGGAGCAGTACTTC.